This entry features one T cell receptor (beta chain) sequence. The specificity of this receptor is unknown. No base qualities exist here, and no much larger clone lies one base off it. TCRbeta CDR3 regions were amplified from genomic DNA by means of the immunoSEQ Assay, a bias-controlled multiplex PCR. In the authors' own workflow: Within the assay, amplification of reference gene primers was used to estimate how many nucleated cells each sample contained. To quantify the absolute abundance of each unique TCRbeta CDR3 rearrangement, sequence reads were collapsed and filtered. For each sample, productive Simpson clonality was calculated as the square root of Simpson's diversity index over productive rearrangements. Entries here come from immuneACCESS through TCRdb and include only in-frame sequences with V and J called. Some clones fail to appear in such tables; in the studies checked, an unresolved V gene covers under half of the shortfall, and the cause of the remainder is unknown. Clone size and the V and J calls come from that table; the DNA yielded D and trimming. This sample lists fewer than 250,000 clones; approximately 82% were detected once. Together, the top ten hold 8% to 10% of the sample.

This sample was included in a study of blood T cell repertoires in COVID-19 (TCRdb year 2020). Looking at the study overall: Samples covering the acute and convalescent phases of COVID-19 were provided by collaborators in the United States, Italy and Spain. The prospective study material was composed of cDNA or gDNA derived from T cells, B-cell-depleted T cells, or PBMCs. The dataset comprised deeply sampled blood TCRbeta repertoires from subjects exposed to, actively infected with, or recovered from COVID-19. The repertoires were made available in a free public database intended to serve as a resource for research on the immune response to SARS-CoV-2. Samples came from the ongoing ImmuneRACE study (first 160 participants) plus 1,254 subjects from 6 global collaborators. A de-identified subject ID, COVID-19 status, age in years and sex were almost always included in the sample metadata. Where available, HLA class I and class II types were obtained from metadata supplied by the sample provider rather than from assay-based typing. General study outcomes and caveats: Clinical and demographic metadata were provided uncurated, with the amount varying by source and participant.

Each collaborating institution followed its own protocols to collect whole blood in K2EDTA tubes. Collaborator samples were shipped for TCRbeta analysis as frozen whole blood, isolated PBMCs, or DNA extracted from either sample type. Sequencing was performed on peripheral blood. This clonotype was obtained from a woman in her forties or fifties with acute or convalescent COVID-19.

The DNA is as follows: TGTGCCAGCAGCTTGTCAGGGGGGAGCAATCAGCCCCAGCATTTT. Protein translation: CASSLSGGSNQPQHF. The rearrangement joined TRBV5-6 to TRBJ1-5, and 7 bases in between align with TRBD1. Germline trimming amounts to 1 base on V and 1 base on J, with 2 as the count of junction bases outside the gene matches. The cysteine opens and the phenylalanine closes a CDR3 of 15 amino acids. Only CDR3 DNA remains: 45 bases, in frame from the first base. As encoded in the germline V gene, CDR1 is SGHDT while CDR2 is YYEEEE.